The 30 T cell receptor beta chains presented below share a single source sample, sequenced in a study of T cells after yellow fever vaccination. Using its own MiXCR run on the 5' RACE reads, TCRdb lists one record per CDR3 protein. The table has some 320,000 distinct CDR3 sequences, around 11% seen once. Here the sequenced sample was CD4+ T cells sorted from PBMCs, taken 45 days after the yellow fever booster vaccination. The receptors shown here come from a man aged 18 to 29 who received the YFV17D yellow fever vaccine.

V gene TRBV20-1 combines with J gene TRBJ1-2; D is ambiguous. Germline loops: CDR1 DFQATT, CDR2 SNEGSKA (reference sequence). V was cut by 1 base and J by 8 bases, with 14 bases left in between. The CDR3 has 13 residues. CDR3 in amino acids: CSARGAATVGYTF. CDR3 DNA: TGCAGTGCTAGAGGGGCGGCCACGGTGGGCTACACCTTC.

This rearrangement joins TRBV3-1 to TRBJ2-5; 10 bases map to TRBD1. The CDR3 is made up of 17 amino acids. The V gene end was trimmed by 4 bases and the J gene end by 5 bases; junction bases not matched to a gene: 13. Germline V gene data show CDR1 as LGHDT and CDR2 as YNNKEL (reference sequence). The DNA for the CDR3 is TGTGCCAGCAGCCCGGGACAGGGGCGTGTTTTCGGGGAGACCCAGTACTTC. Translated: CASSPGQGRVFGETQYF.

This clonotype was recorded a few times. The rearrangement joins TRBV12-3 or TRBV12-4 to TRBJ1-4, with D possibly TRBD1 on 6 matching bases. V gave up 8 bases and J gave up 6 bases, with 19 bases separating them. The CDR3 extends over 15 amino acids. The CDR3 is CASALQAGADEKLFF. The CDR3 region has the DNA TGTGCCAGCGCCCTCCAGGCAGGGGCGGATGAAAAACTGTTTTTT.

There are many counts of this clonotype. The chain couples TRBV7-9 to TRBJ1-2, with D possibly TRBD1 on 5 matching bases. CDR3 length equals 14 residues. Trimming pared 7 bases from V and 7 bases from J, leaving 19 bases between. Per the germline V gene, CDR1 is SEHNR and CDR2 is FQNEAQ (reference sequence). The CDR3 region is CASNLNYDRTGYTF. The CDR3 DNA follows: TGTGCCAGCAACCTGAACTATGACAGAACTGGCTACACCTTC.

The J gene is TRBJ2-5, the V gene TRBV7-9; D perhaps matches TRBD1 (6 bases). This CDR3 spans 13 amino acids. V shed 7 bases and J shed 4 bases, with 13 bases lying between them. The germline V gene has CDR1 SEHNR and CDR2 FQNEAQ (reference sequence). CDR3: CASTLAGAETQYF. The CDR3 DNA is TGTGCCAGCACACTGGCAGGGGCAGAGACCCAGTACTTC. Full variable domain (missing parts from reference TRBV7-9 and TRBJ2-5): DTGVSQNPRHKITKRGQNVTFRCDPISEHNRLYWYRQTLGQGPEFLTYFQNEAQLEKSRLLSDRFSAERPKGSFSTLEIQRTEQGDSAMYLCASTLAGAETQYFGPGTRLLVL.

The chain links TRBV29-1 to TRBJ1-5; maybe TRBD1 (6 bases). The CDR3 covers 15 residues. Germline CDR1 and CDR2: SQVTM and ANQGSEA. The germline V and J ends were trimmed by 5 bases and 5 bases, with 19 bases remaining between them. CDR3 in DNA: TGCAGCGTTCGCACCCTGGGGGGCGCGGATCAGCCCCAGCATTTT. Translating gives CSVRTLGGADQPQHF.

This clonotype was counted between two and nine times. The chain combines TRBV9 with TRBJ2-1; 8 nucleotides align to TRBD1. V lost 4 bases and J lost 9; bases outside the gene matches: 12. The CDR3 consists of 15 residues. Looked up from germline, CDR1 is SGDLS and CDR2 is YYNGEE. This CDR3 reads CASSPGTGERGEQFF. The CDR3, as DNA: TGTGCCAGCAGCCCGGGGACAGGCGAAAGGGGTGAGCAGTTCTTC.

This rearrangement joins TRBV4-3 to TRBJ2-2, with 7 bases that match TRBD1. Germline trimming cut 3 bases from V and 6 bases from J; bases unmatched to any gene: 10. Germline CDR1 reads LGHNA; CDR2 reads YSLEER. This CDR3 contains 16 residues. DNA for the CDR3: TGCGCCAGCAGCCAGGCGTCGGGACAGTACCCCGGGGAGCTGTTTTTT. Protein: CASSQASGQYPGELFF.

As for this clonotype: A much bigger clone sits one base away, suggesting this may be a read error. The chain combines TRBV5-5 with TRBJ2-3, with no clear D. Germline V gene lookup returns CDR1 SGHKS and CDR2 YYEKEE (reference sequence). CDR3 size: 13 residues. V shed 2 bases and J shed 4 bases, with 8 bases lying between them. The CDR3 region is CASSFNGPDTQYF. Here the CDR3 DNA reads TGTGCCAGCAGCTTCAACGGGCCAGATACGCAGTATTTT. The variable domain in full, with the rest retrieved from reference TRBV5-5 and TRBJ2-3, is DAGVTQSPTHLIKTRGQQVTLRCSPISGHKSVSWYQQVLGQGPQFIFQYYEKEERGRGNFPDRFSARQFPNYSSELNVNALLLGDSALYLCASSFNGPDTQYFGPGTRLTVL.

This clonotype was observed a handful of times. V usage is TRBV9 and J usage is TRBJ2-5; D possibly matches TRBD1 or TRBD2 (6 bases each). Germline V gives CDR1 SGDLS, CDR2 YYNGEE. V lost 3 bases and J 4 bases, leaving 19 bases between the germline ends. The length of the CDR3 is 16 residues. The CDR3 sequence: CASSERGDGSVETQYF. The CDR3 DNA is TGTGCCAGCAGCGAGAGGGGGGACGGAAGCGTAGAGACCCAGTACTTC.

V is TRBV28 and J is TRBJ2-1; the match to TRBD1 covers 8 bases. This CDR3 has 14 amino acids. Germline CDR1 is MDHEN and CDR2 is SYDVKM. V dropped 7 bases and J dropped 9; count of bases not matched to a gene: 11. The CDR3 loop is CASTDGTGAGEQFF. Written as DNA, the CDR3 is TGTGCCAGCACTGACGGGACAGGAGCGGGTGAGCAGTTCTTC.

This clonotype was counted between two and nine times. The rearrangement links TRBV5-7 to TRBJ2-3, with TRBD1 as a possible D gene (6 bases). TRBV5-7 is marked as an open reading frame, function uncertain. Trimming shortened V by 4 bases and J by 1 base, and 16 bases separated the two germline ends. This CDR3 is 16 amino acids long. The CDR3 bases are TGTGCCAGCAGCCTTACAGGGTCTTGTGGCACAGATACGCAGTATTTT. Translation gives CASSLTGSCGTDTQYF.

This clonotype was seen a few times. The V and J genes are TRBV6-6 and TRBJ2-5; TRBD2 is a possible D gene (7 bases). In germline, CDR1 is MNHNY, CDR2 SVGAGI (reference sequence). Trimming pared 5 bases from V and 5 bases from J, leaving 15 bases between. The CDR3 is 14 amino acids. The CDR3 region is CASSIGGRVETQYF. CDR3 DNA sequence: TGTGCCAGCAGTATCGGGGGGCGCGTCGAGACCCAGTACTTC.

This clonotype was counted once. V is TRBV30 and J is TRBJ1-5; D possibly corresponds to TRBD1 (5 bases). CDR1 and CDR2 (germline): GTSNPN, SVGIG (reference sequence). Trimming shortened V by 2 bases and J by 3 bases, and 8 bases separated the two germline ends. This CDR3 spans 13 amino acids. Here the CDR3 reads CAWSSGLNQPQHF. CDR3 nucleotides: TGTGCCTGGAGTTCGGGACTCAATCAGCCCCAGCATTTT.

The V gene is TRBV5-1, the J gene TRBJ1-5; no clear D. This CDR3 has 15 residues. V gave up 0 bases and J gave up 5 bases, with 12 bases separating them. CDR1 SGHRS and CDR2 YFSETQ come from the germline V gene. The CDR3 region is CASSLEGSGDQPQHF. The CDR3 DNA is TGCGCCAGCAGCTTGGAGGGTTCCGGGGATCAGCCCCAGCATTTT. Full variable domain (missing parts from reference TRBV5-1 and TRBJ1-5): KAGVTQTPRYLIKTRGQQVTLSCSPISGHRSVSWYQQTPGQGLQFLFEYFSETQRNKGNFPGRFSGRQFSNSRSEMNVSTLELGDSALYLCASSLEGSGDQPQHFGDGTRLSIL.

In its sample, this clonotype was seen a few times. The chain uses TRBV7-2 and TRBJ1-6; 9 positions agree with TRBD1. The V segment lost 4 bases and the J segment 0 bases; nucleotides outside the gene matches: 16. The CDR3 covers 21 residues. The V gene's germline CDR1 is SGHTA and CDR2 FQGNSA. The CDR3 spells CASSYRTGRTGDPSYNSPLHF. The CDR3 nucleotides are TGTGCCAGCAGCTACCGGACGGGGAGGACAGGGGACCCCTCCTATAATTCACCCCTCCACTTT.

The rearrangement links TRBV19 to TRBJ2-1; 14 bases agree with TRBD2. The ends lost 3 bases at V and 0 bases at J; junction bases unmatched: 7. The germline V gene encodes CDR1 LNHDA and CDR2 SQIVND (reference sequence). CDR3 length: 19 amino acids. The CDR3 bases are TGTGCCAGTAGTATTGGGACTAGCGGGGGTTATAGCTCCTACAATGAGCAGTTCTTC. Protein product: CASSIGTSGGYSSYNEQFF. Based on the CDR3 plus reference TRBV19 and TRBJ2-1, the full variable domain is DGGITQSPKYLFRKEGQNVTLSCEQNLNHDAMYWYRQDPGQGLRLIYYSQIVNDFQKGDIAEGYSVSREKKESFPLTVTSAQKNPTAFYLCASSIGTSGGYSSYNEQFFGPGTRLTVL.

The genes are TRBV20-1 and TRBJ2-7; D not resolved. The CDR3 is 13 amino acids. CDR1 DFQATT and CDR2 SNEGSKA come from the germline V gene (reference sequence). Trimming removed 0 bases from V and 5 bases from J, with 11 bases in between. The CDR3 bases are TGCAGTGCTAGAGATTTTGGACGCAACGAGCAGTACTTC. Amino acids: CSARDFGRNEQYF.

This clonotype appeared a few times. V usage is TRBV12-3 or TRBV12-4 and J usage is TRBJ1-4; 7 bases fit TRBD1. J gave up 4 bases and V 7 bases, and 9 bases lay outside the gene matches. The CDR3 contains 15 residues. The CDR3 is CASTIHRGFNEKLFF. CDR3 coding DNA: TGTGCCAGCACCATACACAGGGGCTTTAATGAAAAACTGTTTTTT.

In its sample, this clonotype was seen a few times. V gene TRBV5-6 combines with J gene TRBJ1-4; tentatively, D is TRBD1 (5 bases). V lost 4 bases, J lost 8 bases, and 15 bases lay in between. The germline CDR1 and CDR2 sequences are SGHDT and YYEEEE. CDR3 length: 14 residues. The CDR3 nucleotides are TGTGCCAGCAGCCTCGCGGGGGTTGGGGAAAAACTGTTTTTT. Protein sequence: CASSLAGVGEKLFF.

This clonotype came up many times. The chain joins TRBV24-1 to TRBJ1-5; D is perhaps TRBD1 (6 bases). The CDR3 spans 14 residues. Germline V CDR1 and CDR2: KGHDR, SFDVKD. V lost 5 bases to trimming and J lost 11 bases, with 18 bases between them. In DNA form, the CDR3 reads TGTGCCACCAGTGTCGGGGGGGCGGATTCAGCCCAGCATTTT. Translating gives CATSVGGADSAQHF.

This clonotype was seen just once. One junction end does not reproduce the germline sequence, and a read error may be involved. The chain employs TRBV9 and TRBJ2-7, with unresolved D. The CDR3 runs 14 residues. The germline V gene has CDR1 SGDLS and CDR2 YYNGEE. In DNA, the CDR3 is TGTGCCAGCAGCGTAATAGCTAACTCCGACGAGCAGTACTTC. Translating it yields CASSVIANSDEQYF.

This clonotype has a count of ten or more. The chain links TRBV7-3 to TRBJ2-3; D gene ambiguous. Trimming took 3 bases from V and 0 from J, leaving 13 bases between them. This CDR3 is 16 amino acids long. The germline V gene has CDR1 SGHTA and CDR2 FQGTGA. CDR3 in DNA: TGTGCCAGCAGCTTGGGCATAACAGTTAGCACAGATACGCAGTATTTT. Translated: CASSLGITVSTDTQYF.

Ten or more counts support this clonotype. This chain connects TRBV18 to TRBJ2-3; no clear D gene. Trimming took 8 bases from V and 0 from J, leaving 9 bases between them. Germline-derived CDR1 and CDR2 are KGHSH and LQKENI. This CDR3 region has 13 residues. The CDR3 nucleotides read TGTGCCAGCAGTCCCACTAGCACAGATACGCAGTATTTT. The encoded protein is CASSPTSTDTQYF.

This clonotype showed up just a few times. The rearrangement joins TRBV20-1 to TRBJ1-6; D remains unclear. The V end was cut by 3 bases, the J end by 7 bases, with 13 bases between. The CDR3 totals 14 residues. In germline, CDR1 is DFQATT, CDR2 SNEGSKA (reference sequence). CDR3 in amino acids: CSASTRPGNSPLHF. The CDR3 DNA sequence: TGCAGTGCTAGTACGAGGCCAGGCAATTCACCCCTCCACTTT.

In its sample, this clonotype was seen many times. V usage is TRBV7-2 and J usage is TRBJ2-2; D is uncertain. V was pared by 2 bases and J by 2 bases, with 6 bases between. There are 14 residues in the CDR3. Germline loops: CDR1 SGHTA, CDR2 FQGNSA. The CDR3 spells CASSLNSNTGELFF. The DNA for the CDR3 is TGTGCCAGCAGCTTAAATTCAAACACCGGGGAGCTGTTTTTT.

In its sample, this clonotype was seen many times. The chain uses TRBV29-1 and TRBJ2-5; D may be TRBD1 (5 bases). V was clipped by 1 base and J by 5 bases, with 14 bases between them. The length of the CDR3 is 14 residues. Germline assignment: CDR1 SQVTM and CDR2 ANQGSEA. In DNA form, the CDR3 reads TGCAGCGTTGAAGGGTACAGGCCGGGTGAGACCCAGTACTTC. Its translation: CSVEGYRPGETQYF.

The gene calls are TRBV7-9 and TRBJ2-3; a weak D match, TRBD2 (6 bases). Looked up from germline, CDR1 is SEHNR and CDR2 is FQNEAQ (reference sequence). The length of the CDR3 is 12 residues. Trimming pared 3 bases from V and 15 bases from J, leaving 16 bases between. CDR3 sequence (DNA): TGTGCCAGCAGCTTTCTCCAGGGAGGACCCTATTTT. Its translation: CASSFLQGGPYF.

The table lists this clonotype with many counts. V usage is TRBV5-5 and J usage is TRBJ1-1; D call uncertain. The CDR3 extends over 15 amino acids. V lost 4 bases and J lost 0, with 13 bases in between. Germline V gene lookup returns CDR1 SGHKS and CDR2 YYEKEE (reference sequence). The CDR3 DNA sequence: TGTGCCAGCAGCCTCGAGATAGCGGTGAACACTGAAGCTTTCTTT. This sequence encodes CASSLEIAVNTEAFF.

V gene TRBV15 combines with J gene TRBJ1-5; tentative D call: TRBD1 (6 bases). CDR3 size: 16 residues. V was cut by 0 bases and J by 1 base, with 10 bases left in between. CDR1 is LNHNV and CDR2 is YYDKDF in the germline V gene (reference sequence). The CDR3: CATSRDLGASNQPQHF. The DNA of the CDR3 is TGTGCCACCAGCAGAGATTTGGGGGCGAGCAATCAGCCCCAGCATTTT. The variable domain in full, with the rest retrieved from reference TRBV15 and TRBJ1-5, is DAMVIQNPRYQVTQFGKPVTLSCSQTLNHNVMYWYQQKSSQAPKLLFHYYDKDFNNEADTPDNFQSRRPNTSFCFLDIRSPGLGDTAMYLCATSRDLGASNQPQHFGDGTRLSIL.